This TCR beta chain was documented in a study of PD-1 blockade in classical Hodgkin lymphoma. Study-level results: Reported baseline diversity: healthy donors highest, relapsed/refractory patients lowest.

To note about this clone: The antigen is unknown.

As to time point: newly diagnosed, previously untreated cHL patient sample. Magnetic negative selection of thawed PBMCs was the method by which CD4+ T cells were purified. This CDR3 is 14 amino acids long. Trimming at V came to 7 bases and at J to 0 bases, leaving 6 bases not matched to a gene. Germline values: CDR1 MNHEY, CDR2 SVGAGI. TCRdb's copy holds only in-frame clones and misses some; the assay was immunoSEQ multiplex PCR. The sample lists roughly 23,000 clones; roughly 89% were seen once. This TCR derives from a human donor with classical Hodgkin lymphoma. J is TRBJ2-7 and V is TRBV6-5, with TRBD1 identical over 7 bases. The sequenced sample was CD4+ T cells from blood. CDR3 amino acids: CASMRGQLSYEQYF. CDR3 sequence (DNA): TGTGCCAGCATGAGGGGGCAGCTCTCCTACGAGCAGTACTTC.